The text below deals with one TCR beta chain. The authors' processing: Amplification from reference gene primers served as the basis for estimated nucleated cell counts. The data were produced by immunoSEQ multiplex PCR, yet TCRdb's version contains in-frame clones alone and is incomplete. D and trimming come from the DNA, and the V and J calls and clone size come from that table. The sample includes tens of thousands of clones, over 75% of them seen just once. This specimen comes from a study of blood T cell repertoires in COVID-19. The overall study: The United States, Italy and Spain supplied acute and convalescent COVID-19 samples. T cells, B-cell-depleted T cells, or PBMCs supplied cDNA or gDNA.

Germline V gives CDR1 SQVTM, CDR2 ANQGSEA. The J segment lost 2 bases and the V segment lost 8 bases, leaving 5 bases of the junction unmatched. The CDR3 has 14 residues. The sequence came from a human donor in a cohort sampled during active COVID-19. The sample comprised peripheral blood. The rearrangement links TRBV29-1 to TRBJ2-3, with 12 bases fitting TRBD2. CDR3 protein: CSIRTSGNTDTQYF. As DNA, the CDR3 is TGCAGCATACGGACTAGCGGGAACACAGATACGCAGTATTTT.